This entry is about one T cell receptor (beta chain). The antigen is unknown. The authors incorporated unique molecular identifiers into the TCR beta cDNA libraries. T cells numbering about 0.85 to 10 million yielded cDNA molecules that totaled about 500,000. From the PCR reads, TCRdb called clonotypes with MiXCR, one entry per CDR3 protein. The sample holds fewer than 850,000 distinct CDR3 sequences; 25% to 30% are singletons and the top ten take more than 0.45%. The trim removed 6 bases at V and 6 bases at J, leaving 12 bases unmatched. CDR3 length: 16 amino acids. The germline V gene has CDR1 MNHEY and CDR2 SVGEGT. These data are taken from a study of post-analysis software for immune sequencing data. Study summary: Patients with relapsing-remitting, secondary progressive and progressive-relapsing multiple sclerosis courses were all represented. Whole-study results and caveats: Several TRBV segments, TRBV5-6, TRBV5-1 and TRBV20-1 among them, were found more frequent in patients than controls. Significantly lower normalized Chao1 diversity was seen in multiple sclerosis patients than in controls. Samples sharing a preparation batch grouped tightly together when assessed by F measure.

The chain carries TRBV6-2 or TRBV6-3 and TRBJ2-1; TRBD2 aligns across 9 bases. Sequencing was performed on blood. The clonotype was recovered from a girl aged 5 to 17 with multiple sclerosis. DNA of the CDR3: TGTGCCAGCAGCACGCTGGCGGGAGGGCCAGGCAATGAGCAGTTCTTC. Translation gives CASSTLAGGPGNEQFF.